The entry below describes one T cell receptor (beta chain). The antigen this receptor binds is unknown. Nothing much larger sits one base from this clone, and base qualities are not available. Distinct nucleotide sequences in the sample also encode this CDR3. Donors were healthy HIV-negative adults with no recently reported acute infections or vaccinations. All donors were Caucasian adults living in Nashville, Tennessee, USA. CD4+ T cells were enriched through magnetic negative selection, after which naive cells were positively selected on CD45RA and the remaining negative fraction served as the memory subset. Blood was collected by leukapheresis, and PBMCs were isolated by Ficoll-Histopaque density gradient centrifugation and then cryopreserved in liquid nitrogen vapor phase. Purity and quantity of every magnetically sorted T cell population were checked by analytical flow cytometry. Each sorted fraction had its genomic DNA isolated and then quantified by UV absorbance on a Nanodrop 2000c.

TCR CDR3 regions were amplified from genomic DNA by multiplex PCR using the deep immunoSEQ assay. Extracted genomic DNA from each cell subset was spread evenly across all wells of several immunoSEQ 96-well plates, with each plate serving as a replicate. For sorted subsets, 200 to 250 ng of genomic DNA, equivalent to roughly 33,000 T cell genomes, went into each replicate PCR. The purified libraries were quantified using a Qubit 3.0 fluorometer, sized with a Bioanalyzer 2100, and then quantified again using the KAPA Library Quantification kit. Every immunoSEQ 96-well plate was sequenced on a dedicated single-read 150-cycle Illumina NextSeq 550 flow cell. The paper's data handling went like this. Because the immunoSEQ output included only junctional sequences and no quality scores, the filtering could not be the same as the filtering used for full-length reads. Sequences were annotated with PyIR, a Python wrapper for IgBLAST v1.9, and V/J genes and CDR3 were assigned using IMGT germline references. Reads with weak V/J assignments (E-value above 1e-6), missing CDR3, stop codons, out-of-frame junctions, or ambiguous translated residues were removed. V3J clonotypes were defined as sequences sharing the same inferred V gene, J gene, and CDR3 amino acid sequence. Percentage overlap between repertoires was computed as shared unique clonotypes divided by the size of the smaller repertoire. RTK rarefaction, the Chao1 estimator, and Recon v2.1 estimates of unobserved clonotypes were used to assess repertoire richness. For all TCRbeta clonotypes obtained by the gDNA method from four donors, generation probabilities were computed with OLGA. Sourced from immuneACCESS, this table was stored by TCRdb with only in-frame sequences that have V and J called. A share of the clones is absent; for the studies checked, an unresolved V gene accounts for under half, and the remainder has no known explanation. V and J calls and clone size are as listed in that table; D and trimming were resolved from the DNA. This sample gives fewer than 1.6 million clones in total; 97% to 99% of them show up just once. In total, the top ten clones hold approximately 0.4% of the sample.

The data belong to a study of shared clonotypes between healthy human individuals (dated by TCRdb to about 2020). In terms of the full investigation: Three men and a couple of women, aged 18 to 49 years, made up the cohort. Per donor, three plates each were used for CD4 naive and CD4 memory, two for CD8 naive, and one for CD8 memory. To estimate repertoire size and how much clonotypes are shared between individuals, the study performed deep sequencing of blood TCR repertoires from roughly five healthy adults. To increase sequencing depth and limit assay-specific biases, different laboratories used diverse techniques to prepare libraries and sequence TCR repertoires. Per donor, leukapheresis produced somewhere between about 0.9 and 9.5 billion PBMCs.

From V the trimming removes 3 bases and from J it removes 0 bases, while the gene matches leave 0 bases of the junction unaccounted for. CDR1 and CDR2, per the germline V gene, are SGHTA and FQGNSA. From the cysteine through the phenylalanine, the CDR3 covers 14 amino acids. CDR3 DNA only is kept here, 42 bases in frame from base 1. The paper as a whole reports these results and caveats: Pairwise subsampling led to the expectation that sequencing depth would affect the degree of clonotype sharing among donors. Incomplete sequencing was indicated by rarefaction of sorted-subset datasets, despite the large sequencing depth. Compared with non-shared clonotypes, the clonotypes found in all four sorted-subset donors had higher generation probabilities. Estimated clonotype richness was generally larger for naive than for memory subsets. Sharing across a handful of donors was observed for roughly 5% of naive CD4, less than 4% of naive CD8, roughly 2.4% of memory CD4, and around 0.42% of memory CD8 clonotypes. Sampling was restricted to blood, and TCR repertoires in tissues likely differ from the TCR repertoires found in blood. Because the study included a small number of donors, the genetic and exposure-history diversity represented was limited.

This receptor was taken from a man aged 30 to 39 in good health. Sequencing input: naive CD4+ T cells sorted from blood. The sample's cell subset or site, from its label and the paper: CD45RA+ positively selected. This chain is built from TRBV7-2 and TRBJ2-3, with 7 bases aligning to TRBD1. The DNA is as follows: TGTGCCAGCAGCTTGGACAGGAGCACAGATACGCAGTATTTT. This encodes CASSLDRSTDTQYF.